This T cell receptor beta chain was identified during a study of T cells in Graves' hyperthyroidism and ophthalmopathy. The CDR3 extends over 17 amino acids. The trim removed 0 bases at V and 8 bases at J, leaving 9 bases unmatched. In germline, CDR1 is SNHLY, CDR2 FYNNEI. Whole-study findings and limits: Ophthalmopathy was model-predicted a median about 6.7 months pre-onset. In the blood, most expanded thyroid clonotypes above 0.001 appeared as well.

This clonotype came up many times. The antigen is undetermined. It was uncontrolled infection, other autoimmune disease, pregnancy or lactation that excluded patients. Amplification of TCR beta CDR3 regions was performed using RNA transcripts as template. A first-round RT-PCR of the TCR CDR3 used the HTBI primer set. TCRdb analysed the multiplex PCR reads with MiXCR anew, one entry per CDR3 protein. The data hold some 690,000 distinct CDR3 sequences, with around a sixth observed a single time. Specimen: blood. V gene TRBV2 combines with J gene TRBJ1-6; TRBD1 aligns across 8 bases. The TCR originated in a man over 45 with Graves' hyperthyroidism. Here the CDR3 reads CASSEALQGQGDSPLHF. For the CDR3, the DNA is TGTGCCAGCAGTGAAGCGCTTCAAGGACAGGGTGATTCACCCCTCCACTTT.